This TCR beta chain was identified during a study of cytomegalovirus exposure and HLA in healthy donors. Study in general: Clustering assigned about 76% of the approximately 390 genotyped donors to the Caucasian-associated ancestry cluster. Study results and limitations: Researchers reported in a later analysis that a missense DCLRE1C variant was tied to TCR beta V- and J-gene trimming. It was in a later analysis that TCR association rates were seen to vary by HLA locus, highest for DRB1 and lowest for HLA-C.

At sampling all donors were nominally healthy, likely with unrecorded immune exposures. CDR3 length: 18 residues. Germline V gives CDR1 LGHNA, CDR2 YNFKEQ. Trimming took 4 bases from V and 2 from J, leaving 21 bases between them. Details on this clone: What it binds is unknown.

It was with 60 Vbeta and 13 Jbeta primers that the PCR ran. Profiled with immunoSEQ multiplex PCR; TCRdb holds only in-frame clones, not every one. The sample contains 95,000 to 100,000 clones, 75% to 90% of which appear only once. The chain has TRBV4-2 and TRBJ1-3; D gene unclear. This TCR came from a man aged 25-45 years in good health and CMV-seronegative. The sequenced sample consisted of PBMCs. The CDR3 coding sequence is TGTGCCAGCAGCCTTTCAGGTGGGCAGTCGCTCGCTGGAAACACCATATATTTT. Its protein is CASSLSGGQSLAGNTIYF.